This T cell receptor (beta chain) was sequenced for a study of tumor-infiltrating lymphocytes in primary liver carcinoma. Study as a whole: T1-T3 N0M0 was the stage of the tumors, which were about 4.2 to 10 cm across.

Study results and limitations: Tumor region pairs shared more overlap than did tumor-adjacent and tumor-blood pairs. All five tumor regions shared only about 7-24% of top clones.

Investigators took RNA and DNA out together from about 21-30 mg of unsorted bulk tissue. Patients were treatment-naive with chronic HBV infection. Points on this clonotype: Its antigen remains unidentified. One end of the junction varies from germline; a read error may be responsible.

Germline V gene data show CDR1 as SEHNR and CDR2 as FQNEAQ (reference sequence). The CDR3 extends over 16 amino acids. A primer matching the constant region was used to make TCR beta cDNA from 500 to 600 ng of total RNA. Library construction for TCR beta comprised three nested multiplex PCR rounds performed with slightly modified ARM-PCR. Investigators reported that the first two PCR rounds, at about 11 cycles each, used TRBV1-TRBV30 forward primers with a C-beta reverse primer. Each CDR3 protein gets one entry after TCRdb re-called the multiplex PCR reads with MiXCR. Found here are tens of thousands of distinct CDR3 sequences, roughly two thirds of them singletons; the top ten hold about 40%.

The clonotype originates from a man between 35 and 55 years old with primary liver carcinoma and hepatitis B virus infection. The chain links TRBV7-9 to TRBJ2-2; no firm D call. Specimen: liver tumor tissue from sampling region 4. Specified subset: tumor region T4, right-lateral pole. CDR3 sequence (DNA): TGTGCCAGCGCCACTTGGATAATCGCGAACACCGGTGAGCTGTTTTTT. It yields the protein CASATWIIANTGELFF.